The clone carrying this TCR beta chain was counted between two and nine times. The target antigen is unknown. This record belongs to a study of T-cell reconstitution after alpha-beta-depleted transplantation in children. Regarding the study as a whole: There were reportedly several hundred expanded graft clones from which alpha-beta T cells came about two months after transplant.

CDR3 length: 15 residues. The V and J ends lost 5 bases and 3 bases, in that order; junction bases with no gene match: 3. The V gene's germline CDR1 is MNHEY and CDR2 SMNVEV (reference sequence). Preparation of the TCRbeta library used unique molecular identifiers. TCRdb analysed the PCR reads with MiXCR anew, one entry per CDR3 protein. The repertoire holds approximately 650,000 distinct CDR3 sequences, roughly 14% seen once, with approximately 0.8% in the top ten. This receptor was taken from a girl aged 2-9 years with congenital amegakaryocytic thrombocytopenia, due to receive a stem cell transplant. The sequencing used PBMCs, collected before TCRalphabeta/CD19-depleted stem cell transplant. The chain links TRBV27 to TRBJ2-6, with TRBD1 identical over 8 bases. CDR3 DNA: TGTGCCAGCAGTCTACAGGGGGTTGGGGCCAACGTCCTGACTTTC. Its translation is CASSLQGVGANVLTF.